The 9 T cell receptor beta chains below all came from one sample that was sequenced in a study of cytomegalovirus exposure and HLA in healthy donors listed by TCRdb under 2017. The library was built by means of the immunoSEQ multiplex PCR assay. The multiplex PCR relied on a mix of 60 forward primers for TCR Vbeta segments and 13 reverse primers for TCR Jbeta segments. In its TCRdb copy, this immuneACCESS table keeps in-frame sequences only and misses some clones. Where compared with another copy, unresolved V genes explain less than half of these, and the others have no known cause. Recorded for this sample are 45,000 to 60,000 clones; around 74% of them occurred a single time. Together, the top ten hold roughly 6% of the sample. The specimen was PBMCs. These receptors came from a young man in good health and CMV-seronegative.

The chain links TRBV30 to TRBJ2-3, with D possibly matching TRBD2 (7 bases). Germline V gives CDR1 GTSNPN, CDR2 SVGIG (reference sequence). This CDR3 spans 17 amino acids. V was shortened by 2 bases and J by 2 bases, with 20 bases between the two germline ends. CDR3 in amino acids: CAWSYLAGASNTDTQYF. The DNA of the CDR3 is TGTGCCTGGAGTTACCTCGCGGGGGCTTCTAACACAGATACGCAGTATTTT.

This clone was counted only a few times. V gene TRBV7-9 combines with J gene TRBJ2-1; 9 nucleotides align to TRBD2. Germline values: CDR1 SEHNR, CDR2 FQNEAQ (reference sequence). The CDR3 sequence is 14 residues long. After removal of 3 bases from V and 7 bases from J, the junction contained 4 bases not matched to a gene. The CDR3 DNA reads TGTGCCAGCAGCTTTAGGGGACTAGCTAATGAGCAGTTCTTC. Protein: CASSFRGLANEQFF. The full variable domain, in which reference TRBV7-9 and TRBJ2-1 provide the parts outside the CDR3, is DTGVSQNPRHKITKRGQNVTFRCDPISEHNRLYWYRQTLGQGPEFLTYFQNEAQLEKSRLLSDRFSAERPKGSFSTLEIQRTEQGDSAMYLCASSFRGLANEQFFGPGTRLTVL.

The gene calls are TRBV5-1 and TRBJ2-7; 10 bases match TRBD1. The V and J ends lost 2 bases and 6 bases, in that order; junction bases with no gene match: 8. The CDR3 contains 15 residues. Germline CDR1 SGHRS, CDR2 YFSETQ. CDR3 residues: CASSFGTGEGREQYF. DNA for the CDR3: TGCGCCAGCAGCTTCGGGACAGGGGAGGGACGCGAGCAGTACTTC.

The rearrangement uses TRBV30 and TRBJ2-1; 10 bases fit TRBD1. Germline V gene data show CDR1 as GTSNPN and CDR2 as SVGIG (reference sequence). Unmatched junction bases numbered 6, after V lost 2 bases and J lost 8 bases. CDR3 length: 14 residues. Here the CDR3 reads CAWSTGTGVHEQFF. For the CDR3, the DNA is TGTGCCTGGAGTACCGGGACAGGGGTCCATGAGCAGTTCTTC.

The chain has TRBV4-1 and TRBJ2-3; 8 nucleotides match TRBD1. Germline trimming cut 0 bases from V and 6 bases from J; bases unmatched to any gene: 11. This CDR3 spans 17 amino acids. CDR1 is MGHRA, CDR2 YSYEKL, per germline. CDR3 loop: CASSQEGPGGMRDTQYF. The CDR3 nucleotides read TGCGCCAGCAGCCAAGAAGGGCCAGGGGGCATGAGGGATACGCAGTATTTT.

The CDR3 spells CASSYEYRDRVYEQYF. CDR3 bases: TGTGCCAGCAGTTATGAATACCGGGACAGGGTTTACGAGCAGTACTTC. The V and J genes are TRBV6-6 and TRBJ2-7, with 9 bases aligning to TRBD1. CDR1 and CDR2 (germline): MNHNY, SVGAGI (reference sequence). This CDR3 has 16 amino acids. The ends lost 3 bases at V and 4 bases at J; junction bases unmatched: 10.

In DNA, the CDR3 is TGTGCCTGGAGTATCGGGGGCGGGGGTACAGATACGCAGTATTTT. Protein product: CAWSIGGGGTDTQYF. The rearrangement links TRBV30 to TRBJ2-3, with a possible D match to TRBD2 (7 bases). Deletions cut 2 bases from V and 3 bases from J, with 15 bases between. Per germline, CDR1 GTSNPN and CDR2 SVGIG (reference sequence). This CDR3 comprises 15 residues.

The sample holds one count of this clone. The chain uses TRBV2 and TRBJ2-5; 9 nucleotides align to TRBD2. The germline CDR1 and CDR2 sequences are SNHLY and FYNNEI. CDR3 length: 13 amino acids. J lost 4 bases, V lost 6 bases, and 3 bases had no gene match. In DNA form, the CDR3 reads TGTGCCAGCAGGCGGGAGGGCCCAGAGACCCAGTACTTC. It yields the protein CASRREGPETQYF.

The V and J genes are TRBV6-5 and TRBJ2-5; 10 positions agree with TRBD2. J gave up 6 bases and V 5 bases, and 6 bases lay outside the gene matches. This CDR3 spans 14 amino acids. Germline lookup yields CDR1 MNHEY and CDR2 SVGAGI. The CDR3 nucleotides read TGTGCCAGCAGTCTAGCGGGAGATCTGAAGACCCAGTACTTC. Amino acids: CASSLAGDLKTQYF.